This T cell receptor (beta chain) originates from a study of blood T cell repertoires in COVID-19. Study-wide context: The samples span acute and convalescent COVID-19 from the United States, Italy and Spain. Nucleic acid was either cDNA or gDNA, and it came from T cells, B-cell-depleted T cells, or PBMCs.

CDR1 and CDR2 from the germline V gene are MDHEN and SYDVKM. The CDR3 has 11 amino acids. Trimming removed 4 bases at V and 4 bases at J, with 4 bases between. This clone was found a few times. Original data processing: Reference gene primer amplification yielded estimated nucleated cell counts. Produced via immunoSEQ multiplex PCR; TCRdb's table is partial and in-frame only. D and trimming were read from the DNA, whereas the V and J calls and clone size are those reported in that table. The data contain roughly 290,000 clones, approximately 90% of them singletons. The specimen sequenced was peripheral blood. This TCR came from a man aged 25-40 years with acute or convalescent COVID-19. The rearrangement joins TRBV28 to TRBJ1-2; D is unclear. The CDR3 protein is CASSSFYGYTF. The CDR3, as DNA: TGTGCCAGCAGTTCCTTCTATGGCTACACCTTC.